These T cell receptor beta chains were read from a single sample in a study of cytomegalovirus exposure and HLA in healthy donors. Method: immunoSEQ multiplex PCR; TCRdb's copy keeps in-frame clones and lacks some. This sample has about 68,000 clones; approximately 75% occur once, and the top ten carry about 6.5%. Sequenced sample: PBMCs. The receptors stem from a human donor in good health. CDR3s include the opening cysteine and the closing phenylalanine or tryptophan. The D gene is left open where the match is weak. Only part of the rows carry a size: once, few, many, or a class if the clone is expanded.

j_gene | v_gene | d_gene | abundance | CDR3nt | CDR3aa
TRBJ2-7 | TRBV5-1 | - | - | TGCGCCAGCAGCTTGGCCGCTAACCTTTACGAGCAGTACTTC | CASSLAANLYEQYF
TRBJ2-2 | TRBV20-1 | - | once | TGCAGTGCTAGATCTCCCGGGGAGCTGTTTTTT | CSARSPGELFF
TRBJ2-3 | TRBV7-2 | TRBD2 | - | TGTGCCAGCAGCTTAGCCGGGGGGGTCACAGATACGCAGTATTTT | CASSLAGGVTDTQYF
TRBJ1-2 | TRBV7-9 | TRBD1 | - | TGTGCCAGCAGCCACAGGGGGCGTGATGGCTACACCTTC | CASSHRGRDGYTF
TRBJ2-7 | TRBV19 | - | - | TGTGCCAGTAGTAGACAGGCAGTTCCCTACGAGCAGTACTTC | CASSRQAVPYEQYF
TRBJ2-7 | TRBV4-3 | - | - | TGCGCCAGCAGCCAAGATCTCTTCTACGAGCAGTACTTC | CASSQDLFYEQYF
TRBJ1-3 | TRBV9 | - | - | TGTGCCAGCAGCGTAGGTGGCGGCGGGGGGATGAGAGGAAACACCATATATTTT | CASSVGGGGGMRGNTIYF
TRBJ2-3 | TRBV6-1 | - | - | TGTGCCAGCGTAATCAGCGGGCTCGCCCGAGATACGCAGTATTTT | CASVISGLARDTQYF
TRBJ2-2 | TRBV4-1 | - | - | TGCGCCAGCAGCCAGGACCTCATAGGGGGGGGTTACACCGGGGAGCTGTTTTTT | CASSQDLIGGGYTGELFF
TRBJ2-5 | TRBV28 | - | - | TGTGCCAGCAGCCGCAGGGGGCGGGGGGAGACCCAGTACTTC | CASSRRGRGETQYF
TRBJ1-4 | TRBV5-5 | - | - | TGTGCCAGCAGCGGACTGGGCGCAACTAATGAAAAACTGTTTTTT | CASSGLGATNEKLFF
TRBJ2-6 | TRBV9 | - | - | TGTGCCAGCAGCGTAAACGGTCGAGCTGGGGCCAACGTCCTGACTTTC | CASSVNGRAGANVLTF
TRBJ1-4 | TRBV7-6 | - | few | TGTGCCAGCAGCTTAGAAGGACAGTCAAATGAAAAACTGTTTTTT | CASSLEGQSNEKLFF
TRBJ2-7 | TRBV29-1 | TRBD1 | - | TGCAGCGTGGGACAGGGCCTGGGGGAGCAGTACTTC | CSVGQGLGEQYF
TRBJ1-6 | TRBV9 | TRBD1 | few | TGTGCCAGCAGCGCCCAGGGACAGCTCATTTATTCACCCCTCCACTTT | CASSAQGQLIYSPLHF
TRBJ1-6 | TRBV6-6 | TRBD1 | - | TGTGCCAGCACCCTGGGACAGCAGAATTCACCCCTCCACTTT | CASTLGQQNSPLHF